This T cell receptor (beta chain) emerged from a study of blood T cell repertoires in COVID-19. The overall study: Some COVID-19 samples were acute and others convalescent; all came from the United States, Italy and Spain. In each case, the material was cDNA or gDNA derived from T cells, B-cell-depleted T cells, or PBMCs.

Germline lookup yields CDR1 SGHDT and CDR2 YYEEEE. The junction had 3 bases not matched to a gene; V was cut back by 0 bases and J by 3 bases. This CDR3 comprises 15 residues. Authors' processing steps: The assay estimated nucleated cells by amplifying reference gene primers. Assay used: immunoSEQ multiplex PCR; TCRdb lists only in-frame clones, some missing. V and J calls and clone size are copied from that table; D and trimming were computed from the DNA. The data contain 150,000 to 200,000 clones, about 86% of them seen just once; the ten biggest clones take up 0.8% to 1%. The material sequenced was peripheral blood. The origin of this receptor is a woman aged 18-30 years who had recovered from COVID-19. V usage is TRBV5-6 and J usage is TRBJ2-3, with 8 bases aligning to TRBD2. CDR3 sequence reads: CASSLDIAGTDTQYF. In DNA form, the CDR3 reads TGTGCCAGCAGCTTGGACATAGCGGGGACAGATACGCAGTATTTT.